The rows below give T cell receptor beta chains drawn from one sample of a study of blood T cell repertoires in COVID-19. Data came from immunoSEQ multiplex PCR; TCRdb stores just in-frame clones and leaves some out. The repertoire holds 150,000 to 200,000 clones, with approximately 79% as singletons. Material for sequencing was peripheral blood. The receptors were gathered from a woman of 80 years or more with acute or convalescent COVID-19. The CDR3 runs from the conserved cysteine through the conserved F or W. D genes are given only for firm matches.

d_call j_call v_call cdr3_nt cdr3_aa
TRBD1 TRBJ2-1 TRBV10-1 TGCGCCAGCAGTCGGGCAGGGGGCAGGAATGAGCAGTTCTTC CASSRAGGRNEQFF
TRBD1 TRBJ1-5 TRBV23-1 TGCGCCAGCAGCCGGGACAGGGATTTTAATCAGCCCCAGCATTTT CASSRDRDFNQPQHF
TRBD2 TRBJ2-2 TRBV4-1 TGCGCCAGCAGCCAGCGGGAGCCCGGGGAGCTGTTTTTT CASSQREPGELFF
TRBD1 TRBJ1-2 TRBV30 TGTGCCTGGAGCGACGTTAACAGGGGGAAGGGCTATGGCTACACCTTC CAWSDVNRGKGYGYTF
. TRBJ2-1 TRBV5-1 TGCGCCAGCAGCTTTATTGGGACACCACCTTGGGATGAGCAGTTCTTC CASSFIGTPPWDEQFF
TRBD2 TRBJ2-5 TRBV7-2 TGTGCCAGCAGCCAGCGGGGAGGTCTTGGACTAGGAGAGGAGACCCAGTACTTC CASSQRGGLGLGEETQYF
. TRBJ1-5 TRBV2 TGTGCCAGCAGTGAAGGGTGGGGCAGCAATCAGCCCCAGCATTTT CASSEGWGSNQPQHF
. TRBJ2-7 TRBV18 TGTGCCAGCTCACCTCAAAGCGGGTACGAGCAGTACTTC CASSPQSGYEQYF
TRBD2 TRBJ2-2 TRBV15 TGTGCCACCAGCAGTCTGGGACTAGCGGGGGGGACCGGGGAGCTGTTTTTT CATSSLGLAGGTGELFF
. TRBJ2-2 TRBV19 TGTGCCAGTCTCGACTATGGTGGCTTAAATCAGAACACCGGGGAGCTGTTTTTT CASLDYGGLNQNTGELFF
TRBD2 TRBJ2-5 TRBV3-1/TRBV3-2 TGTGCCAGCAGCTCGCTAGCGGGGACTACCCAAGAGACCCAGTACTTC CASSSLAGTTQETQYF